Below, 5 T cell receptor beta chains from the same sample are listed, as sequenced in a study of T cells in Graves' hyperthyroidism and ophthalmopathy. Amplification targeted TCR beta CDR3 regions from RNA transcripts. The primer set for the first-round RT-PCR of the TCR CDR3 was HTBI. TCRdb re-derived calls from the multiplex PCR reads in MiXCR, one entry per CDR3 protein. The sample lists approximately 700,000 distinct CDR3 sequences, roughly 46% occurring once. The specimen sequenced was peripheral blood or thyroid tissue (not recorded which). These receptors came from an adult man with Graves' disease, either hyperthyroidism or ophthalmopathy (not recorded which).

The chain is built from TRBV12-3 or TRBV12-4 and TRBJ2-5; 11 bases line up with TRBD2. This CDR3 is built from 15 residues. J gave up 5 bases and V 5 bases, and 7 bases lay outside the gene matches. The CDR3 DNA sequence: TGTGCCAGCAGTCTTACTAGCGGGAGTACGGAGACCCAGTACTTC. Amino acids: CASSLTSGSTETQYF.

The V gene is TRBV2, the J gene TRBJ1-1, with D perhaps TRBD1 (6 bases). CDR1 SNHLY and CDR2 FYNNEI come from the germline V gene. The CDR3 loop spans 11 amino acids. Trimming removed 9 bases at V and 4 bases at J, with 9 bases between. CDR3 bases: TGTGCCAGTGTGACAGGCACTGAAGCTTTCTTT. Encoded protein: CASVTGTEAFF. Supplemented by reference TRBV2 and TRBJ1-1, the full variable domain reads EPEVTQTPSHQVTQMGQEVILRCVPISNHLYFYWYRQILGQKVEFLVSFYNNEISEKSEIFDDQFSVERPDGSNFTLKIRSTKLEDSAMYFCASVTGTEAFFGQGTRLTVV.

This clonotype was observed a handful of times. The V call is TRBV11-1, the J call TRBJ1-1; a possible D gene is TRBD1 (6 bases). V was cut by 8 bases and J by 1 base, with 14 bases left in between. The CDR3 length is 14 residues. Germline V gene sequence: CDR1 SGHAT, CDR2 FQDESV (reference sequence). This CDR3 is CASGHRDANTEAFF. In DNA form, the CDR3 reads TGTGCCAGCGGACACAGGGATGCGAACACTGAAGCTTTCTTT.

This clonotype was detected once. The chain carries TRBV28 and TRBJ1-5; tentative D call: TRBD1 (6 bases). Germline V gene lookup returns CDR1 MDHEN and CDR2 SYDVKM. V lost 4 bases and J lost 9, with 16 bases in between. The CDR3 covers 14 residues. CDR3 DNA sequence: TGTGCCAGCAGTTCCGATCGACAGGTTCGGCCCCAGCATTTT. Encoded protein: CASSSDRQVRPQHF.

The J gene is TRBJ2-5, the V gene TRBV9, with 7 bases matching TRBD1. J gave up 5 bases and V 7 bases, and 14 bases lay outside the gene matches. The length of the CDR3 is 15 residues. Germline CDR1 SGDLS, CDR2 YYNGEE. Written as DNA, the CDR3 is TGTGCCAGCTCACCCTCGACAGGGATGGTGGAGACCCAGTACTTC. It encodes CASSPSTGMVETQYF.